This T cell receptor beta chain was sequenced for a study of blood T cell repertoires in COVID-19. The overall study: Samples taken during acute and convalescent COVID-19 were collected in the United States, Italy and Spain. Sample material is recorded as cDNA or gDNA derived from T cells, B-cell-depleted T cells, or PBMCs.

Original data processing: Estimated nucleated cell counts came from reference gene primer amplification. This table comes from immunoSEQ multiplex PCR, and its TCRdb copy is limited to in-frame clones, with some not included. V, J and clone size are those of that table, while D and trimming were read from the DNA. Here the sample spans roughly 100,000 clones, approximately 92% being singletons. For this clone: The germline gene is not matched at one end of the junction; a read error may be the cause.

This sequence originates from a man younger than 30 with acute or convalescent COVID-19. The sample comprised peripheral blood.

The CDR3 DNA reads TGTGCTAGTGGTTTGGTAGCTTTC. This encodes CASGLVAF. The rearrangement uses TRBV12-5 and TRBJ2-7; D ambiguous. This CDR3 region has 8 residues. CDR1 LGHNT and CDR2 FRNRAP come from the germline V gene.